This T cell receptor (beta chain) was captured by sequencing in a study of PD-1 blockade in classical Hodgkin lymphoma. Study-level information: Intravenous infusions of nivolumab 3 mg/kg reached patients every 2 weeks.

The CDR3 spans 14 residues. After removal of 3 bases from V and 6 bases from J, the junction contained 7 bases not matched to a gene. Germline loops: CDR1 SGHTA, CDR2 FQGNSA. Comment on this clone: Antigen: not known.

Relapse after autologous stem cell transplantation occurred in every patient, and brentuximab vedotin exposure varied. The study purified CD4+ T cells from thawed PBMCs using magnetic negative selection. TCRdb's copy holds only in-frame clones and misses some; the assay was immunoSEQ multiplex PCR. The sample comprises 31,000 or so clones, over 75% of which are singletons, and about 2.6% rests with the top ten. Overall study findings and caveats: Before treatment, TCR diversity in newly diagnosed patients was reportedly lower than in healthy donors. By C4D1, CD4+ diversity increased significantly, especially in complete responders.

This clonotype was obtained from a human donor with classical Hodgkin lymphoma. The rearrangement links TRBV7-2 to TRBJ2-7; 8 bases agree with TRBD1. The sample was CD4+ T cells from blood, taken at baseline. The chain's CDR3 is CASSFRTGNGEQYF. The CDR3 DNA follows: TGTGCCAGCAGCTTTAGGACAGGGAATGGCGAGCAGTACTTC.